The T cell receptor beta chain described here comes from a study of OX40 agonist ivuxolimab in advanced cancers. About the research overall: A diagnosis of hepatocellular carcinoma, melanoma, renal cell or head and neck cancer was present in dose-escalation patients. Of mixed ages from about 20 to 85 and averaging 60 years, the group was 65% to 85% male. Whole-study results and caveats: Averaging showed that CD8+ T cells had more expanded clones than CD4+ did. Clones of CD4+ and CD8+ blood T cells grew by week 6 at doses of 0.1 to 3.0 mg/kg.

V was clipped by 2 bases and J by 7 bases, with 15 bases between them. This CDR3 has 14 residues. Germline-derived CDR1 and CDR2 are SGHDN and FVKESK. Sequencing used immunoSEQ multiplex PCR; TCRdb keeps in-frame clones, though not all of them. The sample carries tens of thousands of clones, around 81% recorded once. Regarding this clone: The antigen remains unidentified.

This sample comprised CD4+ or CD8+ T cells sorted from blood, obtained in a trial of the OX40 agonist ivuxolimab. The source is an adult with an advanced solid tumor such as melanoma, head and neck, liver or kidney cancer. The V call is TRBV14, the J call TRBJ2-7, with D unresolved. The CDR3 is CASSQNPALGEQYF. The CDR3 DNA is TGTGCCAGCAGCCAAAACCCGGCCCTGGGGGAGCAGTACTTC.